This T cell receptor (beta chain) is drawn from a study of spatial heterogeneity in lung cancer. Study background: Across the raw uncorrected reads, a unique TCR and UMI combination was observed, on average, more than ten times.

CDR1 and CDR2 (germline): MNHEY, SMNVEV (reference sequence). CDR3 length: 12 amino acids. Trimming cost V 6 bases and J 1 base, with 4 bases left between them. Noted time point: sample taken at primary tumor resection. Whole RNA, isolated from tumor, nontumor lung or frozen PBMC, was sequenced without prior sorting. The donor group consisted of some 70 patients who had untreated, early-stage non-small cell lung cancer. Via MiXCR, TCRdb re-called the 5' RACE reads, giving one row per CDR3 protein. The sample has about 92,000 distinct CDR3 sequences; about an eighth are singletons. Here the sequenced sample was PBMCs, taken at surgery. This clonotype was obtained from a male donor with early-stage non-small cell lung cancer. The chain is built from TRBV27 and TRBJ1-5, with unresolved D. The CDR3 DNA sequence: TGTGCCAGCAGGGCAAGCAATCAGCCCCAGCATTTT. It is translated as CASRASNQPQHF.